Described below is a single T cell receptor beta chain sequence and its context. Its antigen is unidentified. In germline, CDR1 is SGDLS, CDR2 YYNGEE. The CDR3 runs 13 residues. The junction had 5 bases not matched to a gene; V was cut back by 4 bases and J by 5 bases. PCR involved 60 Vbeta and 13 Jbeta primers. Assay used: immunoSEQ multiplex PCR; TCRdb lists only in-frame clones, some missing. The sample shows 140,000 to 150,000 clones, 73% of them seen only once. This sample is drawn from a study of cytomegalovirus exposure and HLA in healthy donors. Overall study: Earlier sequencing of about 179 million T cells yielded approximately 120 million unique TCR beta sequences. Study-level points and caveats: With high specificity and sensitivity, the classifier reportedly diagnosed cytomegalovirus status.

The V gene is TRBV9, the J gene TRBJ2-5; 7 positions agree with TRBD1. The specimen was PBMCs. The origin of this receptor is a woman in her late teens or twenties in good health and CMV-seronegative. The CDR3 region has the DNA TGTGCCAGCAGCCTGGGGACAGTGGAGACCCAGTACTTC. This encodes CASSLGTVETQYF.